This T cell receptor beta chain was sequenced in a study of regulatory T cells in long-lasting Graves disease. The time point here: newly diagnosed GD, antithyroid drugs for less than 3 months. Extracted RNA from PBMCs served as the source of the TCR library. Trimming took 2 bases from V and 1 from J; bases not matched to a gene: 11. The CDR3 extends over 19 amino acids. The germline V gene has CDR1 SGHRS and CDR2 YFSETQ. Building the TCR beta libraries relied on iRepertoire HTBI primers, and CDR3 regions underwent Arm-PCR. TCRdb reprocessed the multiplex PCR reads with MiXCR, giving one entry per CDR3 protein. The sample shows under 300,000 distinct CDR3 sequences, 18% of them seen only once. In addition, the sample was reused for a study of T cells in Graves' hyperthyroidism and ophthalmopathy.

The receptor comes from a woman between 25 and 40 years old with Graves disease. Here the sequenced sample was peripheral blood mononuclear cells (PBMCs), taken at new diagnosis, from a patient treated with antithyroid drugs. This sequence joins TRBV5-1 and TRBJ2-2, with 10 bases matching TRBD2. The CDR3 DNA follows: TGCGCCAGCAGCTTTTACAGGACTAGCGGTACTATGAACACCGGGGAGCTGTTTTTT. It yields the protein CASSFYRTSGTMNTGELFF.